This is a list of T cell receptor beta chains from one sample in a study of CD8 T cells in Susac syndrome. A single record per CDR3 protein comes from TCRdb applying MiXCR to the immunoSEQ multiplex PCR reads. The sample contains hundreds of thousands of distinct CDR3 sequences, just over 90% of which appear only once. The sample consisted of CD4+ T cells from PBMCs. These receptors were taken from a human donor with multiple sclerosis. Each CDR3 is given with its conserved first and last residue. The D gene is left open where the match is weak. Not every row has a clone size; where given, it reads once, few, many or a size class.

TRBV7-2	.	.	TRBJ1-1	TGTGCCAGCAGCTTACTCCCTGAGACTGAAGCTTTCTTT	CASSLLPETEAFF
TRBV6-1	.	.	TRBJ2-3	TGTGCCAGCACAACGGGCCCGGCCGCAGATACGCAGTATTTT	CASTTGPAADTQYF
TRBV4-1	.	.	TRBJ2-3	TGCGCCAGCAGCCAAACGGGACTCAGCACAGATACGCAGTATTTT	CASSQTGLSTDTQYF
TRBV9	.	.	TRBJ2-3	TGTGCCAGCAGCGTAAGAGGGCTTGCCACAGATACGCAGTATTTT	CASSVRGLATDTQYF
TRBV7-8	.	.	TRBJ1-4	TGTGCCAGCAGCGCGGGATGGAATGAAAAACTGTTTTTT	CASSAGWNEKLFF
TRBV7-9	.	TRBD1	TRBJ2-1	TGTGCCAGCAGTTTCGCAGGGGGTTCCTACAATGAGCAGTTCTTC	CASSFAGGSYNEQFF
TRBV20-1	.	TRBD2	TRBJ2-7	TGCAGTGCTGCACCGGGGGGCTACGAGCAGTACTTC	CSAAPGGYEQYF
TRBV19	.	.	TRBJ2-6	TGTGCCAGTACGCTGAGGCCCGCGCGACAGTCATCCGGGGCCAACGTCCTGACTTTC	CASTLRPARQSSGANVLTF
TRBV20-1	.	.	TRBJ1-5	TGCAGTGCCCCTCCGGGTAGGATAAGCAATCAGCCCCAGCATTTT	CSAPPGRISNQPQHF
TRBV5-1	.	TRBD1	TRBJ2-1	TGCGCCAGCAGCTATTCCGGGACAGGGTCGTACAATGAGCAGTTCTTC	CASSYSGTGSYNEQFF
TRBV5-1	once	.	TRBJ2-5	TGCGCCAGCAGCTTGGAGGGGGGCGCCTATCAAGAGACCCAGTACTTC	CASSLEGGAYQETQYF
TRBV5-1	.	.	TRBJ1-5	TGCGCCAGCAGCTTGGGAGGGTTCGGTCAGCCCCAGCATTTT	CASSLGGFGQPQHF
TRBV20-1	.	.	TRBJ1-2	TGCAGTGCTCCAGTCCCCCCCAACTATGGCTACACCTTC	CSAPVPPNYGYTF
TRBV20-1	.	.	TRBJ2-3	TGCAGTGCTAGATTATGGGGGCGAACGAGCACAGATACGCAGTATTTT	CSARLWGRTSTDTQYF
TRBV6-2/TRBV6-3	.	.	TRBJ1-2	TGTGCCAGCAGGGCGCAGGGACCTGGTGGCTACACCTTC	CASRAQGPGGYTF
TRBV3-1	.	.	TRBJ2-1	TGTGCCAGCAGCCGCTCTACCTACAATGAGCAGTTCTTC	CASSRSTYNEQFF
TRBV15	.	TRBD1	TRBJ2-3	TGTGCCACCAGCAGAGGGTGGAGGACAGGGGGAACAGATACGCAGTATTTT	CATSRGWRTGGTDTQYF
TRBV24-1	.	.	TRBJ2-1	TGTGCCACCAGTGATTGGGGTGAGCAGTTCTTC	CATSDWGEQFF
TRBV20-1	.	.	TRBJ2-1	TGCAGTGCTAGAGATCTAGGGGGTGAGCAGTTCTTC	CSARDLGGEQFF
TRBV19	.	TRBD1	TRBJ1-2	TGTGCCAGTAGTACCCTGACAGGGTATGGCTACACCTTC	CASSTLTGYGYTF
TRBV7-9	.	TRBD1	TRBJ2-3	TGTGCCAGCAGCGCACCCGGGACAGGGATAACAGATACGCAGTATTTT	CASSAPGTGITDTQYF
TRBV27	.	.	TRBJ1-1	TGTGCCAGCAGTTCCCTCGGACGGGGATTGAACACTGAAGCTTTCTTT	CASSSLGRGLNTEAFF
TRBV2	.	.	TRBJ1-5	TGTGCCAGCAGAGGGACACAGGTTAGCAATCAGCCCCAGCATTTT	CASRGTQVSNQPQHF
TRBV28	.	TRBD2	TRBJ2-7	TGTGCCAGCAGTTTCCTAGCGGGGGGGGTCTACGAGCAGTACTTC	CASSFLAGGVYEQYF
TRBV5-1	once	.	TRBJ2-3	TGCGCCAGCAGCTTGCGACAGCAACCTAGCACAGATACGCAGTATTTT	CASSLRQQPSTDTQYF
TRBV5-1	.	.	TRBJ2-7	TGCGCCAGCAGCTTGGATGGCGGGGCAAATACCTACGAGCAGTACTTC	CASSLDGGANTYEQYF
TRBV3-1	.	.	TRBJ1-4	TGTGCCAGCAGCGAGCCGGGAGGGAAGGCGGAAAAACTGTTTTTT	CASSEPGGKAEKLFF
TRBV30	.	TRBD2	TRBJ2-4	TGTGCCTGGACTAGCGGGGAATACATTCAGTACTTC	CAWTSGEYIQYF
TRBV19	.	.	TRBJ2-7	TGTGCCAGTAGTCCTGACCCGAGCTCCTACGAGCAGTACTTC	CASSPDPSSYEQYF
TRBV6-1	.	.	TRBJ2-5	TGTGCCAGCAACGGACCGCTGAACCAAGAGACCCAGTACTTC	CASNGPLNQETQYF
TRBV15	.	TRBD1	TRBJ2-1	TGTGCCACCAGCACCAGGACAGGCACCTCCTACAATGAGCAGTTCTTC	CATSTRTGTSYNEQFF
TRBV3-1	.	.	TRBJ2-2	TGTGCCAGCAGCCAAGATCATGCCCCGAACACCGGGGAGCTGTTTTTT	CASSQDHAPNTGELFF
TRBV5-1	.	.	TRBJ1-6	TGCGCCAGCAGCTTGGATAGGGGGTATAGTTCACCCCTCCACTTT	CASSLDRGYSSPLHF
TRBV5-1	once	.	TRBJ2-7	TGCGCCAGCAGCTTGGTATCAGAGAGCTCCTACGAGCAGTACTTC	CASSLVSESSYEQYF
TRBV6-2/TRBV6-3	.	.	TRBJ2-5	TGTGCCAGCAGCCGGACGGGTTGGGAGACCCAGTACTTC	CASSRTGWETQYF
TRBV6-5	.	.	TRBJ1-4	TGTGCCAGCAGTTACGACAGATACGCAACTAATGAAAAACTGTTTTTT	CASSYDRYATNEKLFF
TRBV5-4	.	TRBD1	TRBJ2-7	TGTGCCAGCAGCTTAAGGACAGGCAACTACGAGCAGTACTTC	CASSLRTGNYEQYF
TRBV4-1	.	.	TRBJ2-3	TGCGCCAGCAGCAGAACGGAGGGGGCTGCGGATACGCAGTATTTT	CASSRTEGAADTQYF
TRBV12-3/TRBV12-4	.	TRBD2	TRBJ2-2	TGTGCCAGCAGTCCGGGACTAGAAAGAAGGGAGAACACCGGGGAGCTGTTTTTT	CASSPGLERRENTGELFF
TRBV15	.	.	TRBJ2-3	TGTGCCACCAGCAGAGATAGCGTACTTTTCACAGATACGCAGTATTTT	CATSRDSVLFTDTQYF
TRBV15	.	TRBD2	TRBJ2-4	TGTGCCACCAGCAGGGGGGGGGCCAAAAACATTCAGTACTTC	CATSRGGAKNIQYF
TRBV7-8	.	.	TRBJ2-1	TGTGCCAGCAGCCTGGGGGTTCTATACAATGAGCAGTTCTTC	CASSLGVLYNEQFF
TRBV11-2	.	.	TRBJ2-7	TGTGCCAGCAGCTTAGGGGGCAGGGTAAGCGAGCAGTACTTC	CASSLGGRVSEQYF
TRBV7-2	.	.	TRBJ1-3	TGTGCCAGCAGCTTAGGCAGGAGAAACACCATATATTTT	CASSLGRRNTIYF
TRBV18	.	.	TRBJ1-2	TGTGCCAGCTCACCACGGGCAGGGAGCGGCCCGTTTTATGGCTACACCTTC	CASSPRAGSGPFYGYTF
TRBV20-1	once	TRBD1	TRBJ1-5	TGCAGTGCCCTGAGACAGGGTGGTGGCAATCAGCCCCAGCATTTT	CSALRQGGGNQPQHF
TRBV12-3/TRBV12-4	.	TRBD2	TRBJ2-2	TGTGCCAGCAGTTTCCGGACTAGCGGGTTGACCGGGGAGCTGTTTTTT	CASSFRTSGLTGELFF
TRBV2	.	.	TRBJ2-3	TGTGCCAGCAAAAATCAGCACAGCACAGATACGCAGTATTTT	CASKNQHSTDTQYF
TRBV27	.	TRBD1	TRBJ2-1	TGTGCCAGCAGTTTATCGGGGACAGCCGCGTTCTTC	CASSLSGTAAFF
TRBV30	.	.	TRBJ2-5	TGTGCCTGGAGTCCCGGGCTCCCTCAAGAGACCCAGTACTTC	CAWSPGLPQETQYF
TRBV3-1	.	.	TRBJ2-7	TGTGCCAGCAGCCCTGTGAGGGGAAGGGGCTACGAGCAGTACTTC	CASSPVRGRGYEQYF
TRBV5-1	.	.	TRBJ1-6	TGCGCCAGCAGCTTGTGGAGCGATTCACCCCTCCACTTT	CASSLWSDSPLHF
TRBV5-4	.	.	TRBJ1-1	TGTGCCAGCAGCTTGTCCGGGCCACTGAACACTGAAGCTTTCTTT	CASSLSGPLNTEAFF
TRBV12-3/TRBV12-4	few	TRBD1	TRBJ2-7	TGTGCCAGCAGTCCTAGACAGGGGCCTTTAAGGGAGCAGTACTTC	CASSPRQGPLREQYF